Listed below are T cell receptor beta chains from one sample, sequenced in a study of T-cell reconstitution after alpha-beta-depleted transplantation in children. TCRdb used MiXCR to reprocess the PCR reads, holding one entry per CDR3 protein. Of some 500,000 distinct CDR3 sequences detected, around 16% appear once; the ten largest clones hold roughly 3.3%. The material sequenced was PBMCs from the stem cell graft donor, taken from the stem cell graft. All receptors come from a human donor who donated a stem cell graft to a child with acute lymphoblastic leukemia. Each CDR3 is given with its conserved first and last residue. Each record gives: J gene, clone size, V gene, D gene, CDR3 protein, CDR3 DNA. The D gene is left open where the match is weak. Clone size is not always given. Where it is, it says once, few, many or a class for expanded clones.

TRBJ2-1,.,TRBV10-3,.,CAISDQGQWEQFF,TGTGCCATCAGTGATCAAGGACAATGGGAGCAGTTCTTC
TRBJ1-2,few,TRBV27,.,CASRTGWGGYTF,TGTGCCAGCAGAACAGGGTGGGGCGGCTACACCTTC
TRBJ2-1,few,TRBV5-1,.,CASSRGQYNEQFF,TGCGCCAGCAGCCGAGGACAGTACAATGAGCAGTTCTTC
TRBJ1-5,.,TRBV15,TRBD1,CATSKVPGQPDNQPQHF,TGTGCCACCAGCAAAGTCCCGGGACAGCCGGACAATCAGCCCCAGCATTTT
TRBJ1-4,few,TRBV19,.,CASSIRRGNEKLFF,TGTGCCAGTAGTATCCGCCGGGGGAATGAAAAACTGTTTTTT
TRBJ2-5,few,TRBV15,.,CATSRGGLYETQYF,TGTGCCACCAGCAGAGGGGGCTTGTATGAGACCCAGTACTTC
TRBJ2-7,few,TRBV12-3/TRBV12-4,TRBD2,CASGRDTYEQYF,TGTGCCAGCGGGAGGGATACCTACGAGCAGTACTTC
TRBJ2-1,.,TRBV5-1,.,CASSLPGSGANNEQFF,TGCGCCAGCAGCTTGCCGGGGAGTGGAGCGAACAATGAGCAGTTCTTC
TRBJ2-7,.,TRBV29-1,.,CSVGGFSPNSYEQYF,TGCAGCGTTGGGGGTTTTAGCCCGAACTCCTACGAGCAGTACTTC
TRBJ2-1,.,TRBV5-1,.,CASSLEGLPNEQFF,TGCGCCAGCAGCTTGGAGGGACTTCCCAATGAGCAGTTCTTC
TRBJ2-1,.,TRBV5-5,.,CASRPGAEQFF,TGTGCCAGCAGGCCGGGGGCTGAGCAGTTCTTC
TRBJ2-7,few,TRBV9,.,CASSLDKGARSYEQYF,TGTGCCAGCAGCCTAGATAAAGGAGCTCGCTCCTACGAGCAGTACTTC
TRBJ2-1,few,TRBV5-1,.,CASSFQGSSYNEQFF,TGTGCCAGCAGTTTTCAGGGGAGCTCCTACAATGAGCAGTTCTTC
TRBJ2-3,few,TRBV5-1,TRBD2,CASSLRTSGSSTDTQYF,TGCGCCAGCAGCTTGAGGACTAGCGGTTCTAGCACAGATACGCAGTATTTT
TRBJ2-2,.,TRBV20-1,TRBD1,CSARPAQGGYGELFF,TGCAGTGCCAGACCGGCACAGGGGGGTTACGGGGAGCTGTTTTTT
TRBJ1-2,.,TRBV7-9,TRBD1,CVSGTGFLAF,TGTGTATCCGGGACAGGGTTTTTGGCCTTC
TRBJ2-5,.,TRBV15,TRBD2,CATSRGTSVPVETQYF,TGTGCCACCAGCAGAGGGACTAGCGTCCCGGTGGAGACCCAGTACTTC
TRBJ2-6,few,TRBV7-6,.,CASSLEWQGTGANVLTF,TGTGCCAGCAGCTTAGAGTGGCAGGGGACTGGGGCCAACGTCCTGACTTTC
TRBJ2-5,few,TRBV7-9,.,CASSLVGVTQYF,TGTGCCAGCAGCTTAGTCGGGGTGACCCAGTACTTC
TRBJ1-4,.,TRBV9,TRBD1,CASSATGAIATNEKLFF,TGTGCCAGCAGCGCAACAGGGGCTATAGCAACTAATGAAAAACTGTTTTTT
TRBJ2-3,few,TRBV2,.,CASKTRWADTQYF,TGTGCCAGCAAGACTAGATGGGCAGATACGCAGTATTTT
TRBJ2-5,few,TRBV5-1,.,CASSPGTPMYQETQYF,TGCGCCAGCAGTCCGGGGACTCCTATGTACCAAGAGACCCAGTACTTC
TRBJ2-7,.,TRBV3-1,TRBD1,CASSQALGTGTYEQYF,TGTGCCAGCAGCCAAGCGTTGGGGACAGGCACCTACGAGCAGTACTTC
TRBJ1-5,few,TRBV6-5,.,CASSSSPFQPQHF,TGTGCCAGCAGTTCCTCCCCGTTTCAGCCCCAGCATTTT
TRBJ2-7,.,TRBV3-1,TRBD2,CASCQEGLAGGAYEQYF,TGTGCCAGCTGCCAAGAGGGCCTCGCGGGAGGAGCGTACGAGCAGTACTTC
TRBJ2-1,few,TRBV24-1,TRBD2,CATSDFASGSSYNEQFF,TGTGCCACCAGTGATTTTGCTAGCGGGAGCTCCTACAATGAGCAGTTCTTC
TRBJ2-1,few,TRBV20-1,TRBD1,CSARRTGWNEQFF,TGCAGTGCTAGAAGGACAGGGTGGAATGAGCAGTTCTTC
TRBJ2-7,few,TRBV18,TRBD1,CASSLGTGNPYEQYF,TGTGCCAGCTCCCTAGGGACAGGGAACCCCTACGAGCAGTACTTC
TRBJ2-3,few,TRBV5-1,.,CASSPPDEADTQYF,TGCGCCAGCAGCCCACCCGATGAGGCAGATACGCAGTATTTT
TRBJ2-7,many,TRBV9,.,CASSASSTYEQYF,TGTGCCAGCAGCGCCTCCTCAACCTACGAGCAGTACTTC
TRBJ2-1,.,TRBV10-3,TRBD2,CAISTGLAGEPYEQFF,TGTGCCATCAGTACGGGACTAGCGGGAGAGCCATATGAGCAGTTCTTC
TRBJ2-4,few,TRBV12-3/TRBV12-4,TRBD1,CASSSGDRGNIQYF,TGTGCCAGCAGTTCCGGGGACAGGGGAAACATTCAGTACTTC
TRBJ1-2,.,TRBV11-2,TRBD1,CASSSRDRGDTNYGYTF,TGTGCCAGCAGCTCCCGGGACAGGGGGGATACTAACTATGGCTACACCTTC
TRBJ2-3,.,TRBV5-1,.,CASSLGSGSTDTQYF,TGCGCCAGCAGCTTGGGATCAGGGAGCACAGATACGCAGTATTTT
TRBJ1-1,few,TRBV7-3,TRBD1,CASSFTGGRTEAFF,TGTGCCAGCAGTTTTACAGGGGGTAGGACTGAAGCTTTCTTT
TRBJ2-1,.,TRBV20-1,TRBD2,CSARDGTSGRADEQFF,TGCAGTGCTAGGGACGGGACTAGCGGGAGGGCCGATGAGCAGTTCTTC
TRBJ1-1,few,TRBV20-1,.,CSARGGAVMNTEAFF,TGCAGTGCTAGAGGTGGGGCAGTCATGAACACTGAAGCTTTCTTT
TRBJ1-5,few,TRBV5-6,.,CASSLGQGYGQPQHF,TGTGCCAGCAGCTTGGGGCAGGGGTACGGCCAGCCCCAGCATTTT
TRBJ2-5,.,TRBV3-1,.,CASSQGTNRGETQYF,TGTGCCAGCAGCCAAGGGACTAACAGAGGGGAGACCCAGTACTTC
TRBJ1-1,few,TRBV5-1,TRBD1,CASSSLLPSGTGGEEAFF,TGCGCCAGCAGCTCCTTATTACCCTCCGGGACAGGTGGCGAGGAAGCTTTCTTT
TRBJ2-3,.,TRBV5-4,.,CASSLPGAPGDTQYF,TGTGCCAGCAGCTTGCCCGGGGCTCCGGGGGATACGCAGTATTTT
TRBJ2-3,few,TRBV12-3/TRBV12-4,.,CASSMSRLSDTQYF,TGTGCCAGCAGTATGTCGAGGCTTTCTGATACGCAGTATTTT
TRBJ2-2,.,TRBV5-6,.,CASSPVRSPNTGELFF,TGTGCCAGCAGCCCGGTGAGATCCCCGAACACCGGGGAGCTGTTTTTT